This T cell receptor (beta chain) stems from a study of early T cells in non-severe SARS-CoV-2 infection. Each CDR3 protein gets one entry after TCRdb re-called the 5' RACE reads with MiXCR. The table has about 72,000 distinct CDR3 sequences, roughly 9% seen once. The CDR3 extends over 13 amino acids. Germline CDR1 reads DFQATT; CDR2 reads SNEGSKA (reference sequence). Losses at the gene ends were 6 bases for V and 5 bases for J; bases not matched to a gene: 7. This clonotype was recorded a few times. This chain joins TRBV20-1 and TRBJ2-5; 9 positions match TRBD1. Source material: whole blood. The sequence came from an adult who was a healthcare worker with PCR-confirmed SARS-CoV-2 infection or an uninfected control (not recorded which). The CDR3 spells CSATGGARETQYF. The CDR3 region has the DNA TGCAGTGCAACAGGGGGCGCAAGGGAGACCCAGTACTTC.